This T cell receptor beta chain was recorded in a study of beta chain features in type 1 diabetes. For the study at large: Age, gender and cell yields were similar between patients and healthy donors. Study findings and constraints: Sampled from patients, naive, central memory and Treg TCRB repertoires appeared more similar than those sampled from healthy donors.

The investigators reverse transcribed all of the isolated RNA, so they sequenced expressed TCRB transcripts. Some clones are missing from TCRdb's copy, which holds only in-frame ones; the method was immunoSEQ multiplex PCR. The sample yields under 450,000 clones, around 15% seen once. The authors sorted CD4+ naive, central memory, regulatory and stem cell-like memory cells via CD45RO/CCR7/CD25/CD127/CD95/CD27. The table lists this clone with a few counts. No antigen is known for it. Trimming cost V 5 bases and J 7 bases; bases outside gene matches: 10. The CDR3 is made up of 16 amino acids. Looked up from germline, CDR1 is SGHAT and CDR2 is FQNNGV.

The chain employs TRBV11-2 and TRBJ2-2, with TRBD2 identical over 10 bases. The sequence came from a woman younger than 30 in good health. Sequenced sample: naive CD4+ T cells from blood. CDR3 residues: CASSTVSGRTGGELFF. In DNA, the CDR3 is TGTGCCAGCAGCACGGTTAGCGGGAGGACCGGCGGGGAGCTGTTTTTT.